This entry is about one TCR beta chain. This entry belongs to a study of T cells in Graves' hyperthyroidism and ophthalmopathy. PBMCs were obtained from 9 to 10 ml fresh peripheral blood. Amplification of TCR beta CDR3 regions was performed using RNA transcripts as template. First-round RT-PCR of the TCR CDR3 relied on the HTBI primer set. TCRdb re-called the multiplex PCR reads with MiXCR, one entry per CDR3 protein. Of about 740,000 distinct CDR3 sequences in the sample, about 15% were seen once. The CDR3 sequence is 12 residues long. CDR1 is DFQATT and CDR2 is SNEGSKA in the germline V gene (reference sequence). The ends were cut back, 2 bases at V and 6 bases at J, with 8 bases in the middle.

Material for sequencing was blood. This chain uses TRBV20-1 with TRBJ2-1; D remains unclear. The source is a woman under 30 with Graves' hyperthyroidism. CDR3 protein: CSARYRSNEQFF. The CDR3, as DNA: TGCAGTGCTAGATACCGGAGCAATGAGCAGTTCTTC.